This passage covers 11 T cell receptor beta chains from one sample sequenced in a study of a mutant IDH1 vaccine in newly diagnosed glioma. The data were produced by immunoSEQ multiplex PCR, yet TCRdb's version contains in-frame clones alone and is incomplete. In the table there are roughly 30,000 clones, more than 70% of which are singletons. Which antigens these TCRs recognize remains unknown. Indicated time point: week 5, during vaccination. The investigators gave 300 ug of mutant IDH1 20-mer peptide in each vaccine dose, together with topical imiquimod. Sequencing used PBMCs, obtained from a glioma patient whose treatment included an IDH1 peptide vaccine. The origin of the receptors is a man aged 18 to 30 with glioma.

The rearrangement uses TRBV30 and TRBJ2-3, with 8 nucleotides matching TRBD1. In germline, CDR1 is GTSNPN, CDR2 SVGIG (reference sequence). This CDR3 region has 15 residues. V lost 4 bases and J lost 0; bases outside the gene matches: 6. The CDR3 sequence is CAWTTGTGSTDTQYF. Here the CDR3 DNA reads TGTGCCTGGACTACCGGGACAGGCAGCACAGATACGCAGTATTTT.

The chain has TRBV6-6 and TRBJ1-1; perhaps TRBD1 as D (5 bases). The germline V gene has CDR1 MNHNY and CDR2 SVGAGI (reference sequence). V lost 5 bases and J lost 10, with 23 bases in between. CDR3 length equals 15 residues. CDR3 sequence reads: CASSPPKVRGGGAFF. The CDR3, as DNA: TGTGCCAGCAGTCCCCCGAAAGTGCGAGGTGGGGGAGCTTTCTTT.

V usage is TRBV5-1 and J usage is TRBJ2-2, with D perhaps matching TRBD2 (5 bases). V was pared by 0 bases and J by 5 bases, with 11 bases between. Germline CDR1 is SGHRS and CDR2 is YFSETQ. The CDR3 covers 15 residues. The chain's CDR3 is CASSLDEGLTGELFF. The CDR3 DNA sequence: TGCGCCAGCAGCTTGGATGAGGGATTAACCGGGGAGCTGTTTTTT.

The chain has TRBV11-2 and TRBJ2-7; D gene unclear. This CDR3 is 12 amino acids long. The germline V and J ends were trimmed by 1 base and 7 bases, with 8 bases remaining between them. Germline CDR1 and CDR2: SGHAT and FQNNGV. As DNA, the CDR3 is TGTGCCAGCAGCTTAGCGGTTAGGGAGCAGTACTTC. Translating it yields CASSLAVREQYF.

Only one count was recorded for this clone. The CDR3 sequence: CASSLYAGNTGELFF. In nucleotides, the CDR3 is TGTGCCAGCAGTTTATATGCCGGGAACACCGGGGAGCTGTTTTTT. The chain links TRBV27 to TRBJ2-2; D uncertain. Germline V gene data show CDR1 as MNHEY and CDR2 as SMNVEV (reference sequence). CDR3 length: 15 residues. V gave up 1 base and J gave up 1 base, with 7 bases separating them.

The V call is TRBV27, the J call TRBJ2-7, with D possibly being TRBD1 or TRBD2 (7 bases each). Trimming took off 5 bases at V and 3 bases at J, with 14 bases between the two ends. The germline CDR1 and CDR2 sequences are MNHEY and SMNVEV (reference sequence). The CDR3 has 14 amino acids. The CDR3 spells CASSETGRGYEQYF. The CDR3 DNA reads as TGTGCCAGCAGTGAGACAGGGAGGGGCTACGAGCAGTACTTC.

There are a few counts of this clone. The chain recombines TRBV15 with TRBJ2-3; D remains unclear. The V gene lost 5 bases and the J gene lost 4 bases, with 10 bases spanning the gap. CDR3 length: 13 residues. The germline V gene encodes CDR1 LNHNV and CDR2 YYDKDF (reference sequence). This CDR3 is CATSSHTADTQYF. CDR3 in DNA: TGTGCCACCAGCTCCCACACAGCAGATACGCAGTATTTT. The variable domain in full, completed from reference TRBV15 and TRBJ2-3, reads DAMVIQNPRYQVTQFGKPVTLSCSQTLNHNVMYWYQQKSSQAPKLLFHYYDKDFNNEADTPDNFQSRRPNTSFCFLDIRSPGLGDTAMYLCATSSHTADTQYFGPGTRLTVL.

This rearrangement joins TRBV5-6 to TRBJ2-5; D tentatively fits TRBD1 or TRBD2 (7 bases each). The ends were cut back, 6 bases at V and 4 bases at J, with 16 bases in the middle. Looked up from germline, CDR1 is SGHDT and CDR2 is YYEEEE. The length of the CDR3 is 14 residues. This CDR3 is CASISQGRVETQYF. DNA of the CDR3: TGTGCCAGCATCTCACAGGGGAGGGTAGAGACCCAGTACTTC.

Written as DNA, the CDR3 is TGTGCCAGCACAAGACAGGGCGATGCTTTCTTT. This gives the protein CASTRQGDAFF. The chain uses TRBV2 and TRBJ1-1, with 7 bases aligning to TRBD1. In germline, CDR1 is SNHLY, CDR2 FYNNEI. The CDR3 sequence is 11 residues long. The trim removed 7 bases at V and 11 bases at J, leaving 7 bases unmatched. Complete variable domain (other parts from reference TRBV2 and TRBJ1-1): EPEVTQTPSHQVTQMGQEVILRCVPISNHLYFYWYRQILGQKVEFLVSFYNNEISEKSEIFDDQFSVERPDGSNFTLKIRSTKLEDSAMYFCASTRQGDAFFGQGTRLTVV.

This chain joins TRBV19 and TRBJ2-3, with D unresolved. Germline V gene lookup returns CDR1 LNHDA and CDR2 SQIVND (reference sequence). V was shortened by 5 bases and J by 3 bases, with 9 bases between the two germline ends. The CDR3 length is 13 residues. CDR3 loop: CASSALITDTQYF. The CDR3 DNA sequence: TGTGCCAGTAGTGCCTTGATTACAGATACGCAGTATTTT.

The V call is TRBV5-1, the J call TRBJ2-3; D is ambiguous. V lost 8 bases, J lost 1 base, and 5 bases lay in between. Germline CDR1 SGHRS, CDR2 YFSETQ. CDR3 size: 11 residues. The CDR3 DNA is TGCGCCAGTCGTGGCACAGATACGCAGTATTTT. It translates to CASRGTDTQYF. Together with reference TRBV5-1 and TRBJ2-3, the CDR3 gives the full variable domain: KAGVTQTPRYLIKTRGQQVTLSCSPISGHRSVSWYQQTPGQGLQFLFEYFSETQRNKGNFPGRFSGRQFSNSRSEMNVSTLELGDSALYLCASRGTDTQYFGPGTRLTVL.